This TCR beta chain is drawn from a study of T-cell memory formation after mild COVID-19. Amplification by 5'RACE using constant-segment primers produced TCR alpha and TCR beta cDNA libraries that carried sample barcodes and UMIs. TCRdb reprocessed the 5' RACE reads via MiXCR and lists one record per CDR3 protein. The sample lists 270,000 or so distinct CDR3 sequences, about a sixth seen once, with roughly 23% in the top ten. V shed 1 base and J shed 0 bases, with 11 bases lying between them. From germline, CDR1 is LGHDT and CDR2 YNNKEL (reference sequence). The length of the CDR3 is 16 residues. This clonotype was picked up many times.

The sample was PBMCs or a T cell subset sorted from them (not recorded which). V gene TRBV3-1 combines with J gene TRBJ2-3, with D hard to call. The receptor's source is a man younger than 30 who had mild COVID-19 (a few samples of this study predate the infection). Cell type and time point are not known. CDR3 coding DNA: TGTGCCAGCAGCCAAGGAGCGAGAACTAGCACAGATACGCAGTATTTT. Translation: CASSQGARTSTDTQYF.